The 12 T cell receptor beta chains below all came from one sample that was sequenced in a study of shared clonotypes between healthy human individuals. Generated by immunoSEQ multiplex PCR, the TCRdb table keeps only in-frame clones and is missing some. The sample has fewer than 700,000 clones; approximately 95% are singletons. Naive CD8 cells lacked CD45RO and underwent positive selection for CCR7, leaving out terminally differentiated effector memory CD45RA+ cells. Sequenced: naive CD8+ T cells sorted from blood. The source is a woman aged 30 to 39 in good health.

This chain's CDR3 is CASSFIGPSYEQYF. CDR3 sequence (DNA): TGTGCCAGCAGCTTTATAGGCCCCTCCTACGAGCAGTACTTC. V gene TRBV13 combines with J gene TRBJ2-7; D not resolved. Trimming shortened V by 3 bases and J by 0 bases, and 9 bases separated the two germline ends. Germline V gives CDR1 PRHDT, CDR2 FYEKMQ (reference sequence). This CDR3 has 14 residues. Together with reference TRBV13 and TRBJ2-7, the CDR3 gives the full variable domain: AAGVIQSPRHLIKEKRETATLKCYPIPRHDTVYWYQQGPGQDPQFLISFYEKMQSDKGSIPDRFSAQQFSDYHSELNMSSLELGDSALYFCASSFIGPSYEQYFGPGTRLTVT.

The chain combines TRBV28 with TRBJ2-5; D possibly uses TRBD1 or TRBD2 (5 bases each). This CDR3 spans 13 amino acids. Trimming removed 2 bases from V and 2 bases from J, with 6 bases in between. CDR1 MDHEN and CDR2 SYDVKM come from the germline V gene. CDR3 region: CASSLEGQETQYF. The CDR3 bases are TGTGCCAGCAGTTTAGAGGGGCAAGAGACCCAGTACTTC.

The J gene is TRBJ2-7, the V gene TRBV28; TRBD1 is a possible D gene (6 bases). Trimming took 7 bases from V and 2 from J, leaving 12 bases between them. The CDR3 sequence is 13 residues long. Germline assignment: CDR1 MDHEN and CDR2 SYDVKM. CDR3 DNA sequence: TGTGCCAGCACCCCAGGGGAGACCTACGAGCAGTACTTC. Amino acids: CASTPGETYEQYF.

The chain has TRBV5-1 and TRBJ1-1; tentative D call: TRBD1 (5 bases). There are 12 residues in the CDR3. Germline V gives CDR1 SGHRS, CDR2 YFSETQ. V was trimmed by 0 bases and J by 10 bases, leaving 10 bases between them. The chain's CDR3 is CASSLGGDGAFF. The CDR3 DNA reads as TGCGCCAGCAGCTTGGGAGGGGACGGAGCTTTCTTT.

The rearrangement links TRBV5-1 to TRBJ2-1; TRBD2 might be the D (6 bases). The V gene's germline CDR1 is SGHRS and CDR2 YFSETQ. V was cut by 4 bases and J by 9 bases, with 17 bases left in between. There are 14 residues in the CDR3. The CDR3 protein is CASSRDSAIIEQFF. CDR3 DNA: TGCGCCAGCAGCCGGGACTCTGCCATTATTGAGCAGTTCTTC.

The chain uses TRBV7-8 and TRBJ2-6; TRBD1 matches 10 bases. CDR1 and CDR2 from the germline V gene are SGHVS and FQNEAQ. The V segment lost 6 bases and the J segment 2 bases; nucleotides outside the gene matches: 10. The CDR3 is 18 amino acids. The CDR3 spells CASSLKTGTGAGANVLTF. The DNA of the CDR3 is TGTGCCAGCAGTCTCAAAACCGGGACAGGGGCTGGGGCCAACGTCCTGACTTTC.

The chain combines TRBV5-1 with TRBJ1-2; no clear D. V gave up 5 bases and J gave up 4 bases, with 18 bases separating them. Germline V CDR1 and CDR2: SGHRS, YFSETQ. This CDR3 is 15 amino acids long. CDR3 in DNA: TGCGCCAGCAGGATGTGGAACAAAGGGATCTATGGCTACACCTTC. This codes for CASRMWNKGIYGYTF.

This chain uses TRBV13 with TRBJ2-2; tentative D call: TRBD1 (5 bases). V lost 2 bases to trimming and J lost 4 bases, with 8 bases between them. The CDR3 runs to 14 residues. Germline V CDR1 and CDR2: PRHDT, FYEKMQ (reference sequence). CDR3 bases: TGTGCCAGCAGCTTACAGGGTTCCACCGGGGAGCTGTTTTTT. This codes for CASSLQGSTGELFF.

The chain couples TRBV6-1 to TRBJ1-1; TRBD1 is a possible D gene (6 bases). The length of the CDR3 is 14 residues. V was cut by 0 bases and J by 6 bases, with 11 bases left in between. Germline V gives CDR1 MNHNS, CDR2 SASEGT. The CDR3 here is CASSEAWGASEAFF. CDR3 nucleotides: TGTGCCAGCAGTGAAGCTTGGGGGGCTTCTGAAGCTTTCTTT.

The gene calls are TRBV6-1 and TRBJ2-7; TRBD2 aligns across 9 bases. This CDR3 is built from 16 residues. The trim removed 3 bases at V and 4 bases at J, leaving 10 bases unmatched. Germline lookup yields CDR1 MNHNS and CDR2 SASEGT. DNA for the CDR3: TGTGCCAGCAGTGATGAGAAGCGGGAGGCCCCATACGAGCAGTACTTC. Its translation: CASSDEKREAPYEQYF.

The rearrangement joins TRBV27 to TRBJ1-1; D gene unclear. Germline V gives CDR1 MNHEY, CDR2 SMNVEV (reference sequence). The V end was cut by 1 base, the J end by 4 bases, with 13 bases between. This CDR3 has 15 residues. CDR3 in DNA: TGTGCCAGCAGTTTATATGAGGGAATGTTCACTGAAGCTTTCTTT. Encoded protein: CASSLYEGMFTEAFF.

This rearrangement joins TRBV28 to TRBJ2-1; D is uncertain. This CDR3 comprises 14 residues. Germline CDR1 and CDR2: MDHEN and SYDVKM. V lost 7 bases and J 9 bases, leaving 19 bases between the germline ends. CDR3 in amino acids: CASKNIPLWGEQFF. The CDR3, as DNA: TGTGCCAGCAAAAACATCCCCCTCTGGGGTGAGCAGTTCTTC.